These T cell receptor beta chains were read from a single sample in a study of blood T cell repertoires in COVID-19. TCRdb keeps only in-frame clones here, not all; method: immunoSEQ multiplex PCR. The sample comprises about 46,000 clones, 70% to 90% of which are singletons, and about 10% rests with the top ten. Sequences were obtained from peripheral blood. These receptors all stem from a man between 50 and 59 years old with active COVID-19. Both conserved end residues are part of each CDR3. D genes are given only for firm matches. Only part of the rows carry a size: once, few, many, or a class if the clone is expanded.

CDR3nt,CDR3aa,abundance,j_gene,d_gene,v_gene
TGTGCCAGTAGTACTAGCCTGAACACTGAAGCTTTCTTT,CASSTSLNTEAFF,.,TRBJ1-1,.,TRBV19
TGTGCCAGCAGTTTATATTCCTATGAGCAGTTCTTC,CASSLYSYEQFF,.,TRBJ2-1,.,TRBV28
TGTGCCAGCAGTTTATTCGAGCCGGGGCAGCCCCAGCATTTT,CASSLFEPGQPQHF,.,TRBJ1-5,.,TRBV27
TGTGCCAGCAGCATGGACAGGGGGCGCGAGCAGTACTTC,CASSMDRGREQYF,.,TRBJ2-7,TRBD1,TRBV6-5
TGTGCCAGCAGCCCCCCCCAGGGGACTGAAGCTTTCTTT,CASSPPQGTEAFF,.,TRBJ1-1,.,TRBV6-2/TRBV6-3
TGTGCCAGCAGCTCCGAACCAGGGCTAGGGGATGGCTACACCTTC,CASSSEPGLGDGYTF,.,TRBJ1-2,.,TRBV11-2
TGTGCCAGCAGTGAACAGAGCGGGGAAATGTCCGAGCAGTACTTC,CASSEQSGEMSEQYF,.,TRBJ2-7,TRBD2,TRBV2
TGTGCCAGTAGTATACTGTTGACAGGGGAAGTGAAACTGTTTTTT,CASSILLTGEVKLFF,.,TRBJ1-4,TRBD1,TRBV19
TGCGCCAGCAGCTCGGGACAGAACTTCTATGGCTACACCTTC,CASSSGQNFYGYTF,.,TRBJ1-2,TRBD1,TRBV5-1
TGTGCCAGCAGCTTTTCGGGAGTGTCCTACGAGCAGTACTTC,CASSFSGVSYEQYF,.,TRBJ2-7,.,TRBV7-8
TGCGCCAGCAGCCAAGAAGGAGGCGGGGGAGCCCTAGCTGATACGCAGTATTTT,CASSQEGGGGALADTQYF,.,TRBJ2-3,TRBD2,TRBV4-1
TGTGCCAGCAGCCCAGGGACAGGGTGGGAGCAAGAGACCCAGTACTTC,CASSPGTGWEQETQYF,.,TRBJ2-5,TRBD1,TRBV9
TGTGCCAGCAGCCAAGGCGGGGGTCTACCCTACAATGAGCAGTTCTTC,CASSQGGGLPYNEQFF,.,TRBJ2-1,TRBD2,TRBV3-1/TRBV3-2
TGTGCCAGCAGCTTTCCCGGGGGGACTAGCACAGATACGCAGTATTTT,CASSFPGGTSTDTQYF,.,TRBJ2-3,TRBD2,TRBV5-6
TGTGCCAGCAGTGAAACCGGGGGGTCCTACAATGAGCAGTTCTTC,CASSETGGSYNEQFF,.,TRBJ2-1,TRBD2,TRBV25-1
TGTGCCAGCATCTCGGGACAGGGGGGGGCAACTAATGAAAAACTGTTTTTT,CASISGQGGATNEKLFF,.,TRBJ1-4,TRBD1,TRBV28
TGTGCCAGTAGAGGGCAGGGGATTGTGGAGACCCAGTACTTC,CASRGQGIVETQYF,.,TRBJ2-5,.,TRBV19
TGCGCCAGCAGCCCCACAGGAGATTCCTACAATGAGCAGTTCTTC,CASSPTGDSYNEQFF,.,TRBJ2-1,.,TRBV5-1
TGCGCCAACTCATCTAGCCCCCACACAGATACGCAGTATTTT,CANSSSPHTDTQYF,.,TRBJ2-3,.,TRBV5-1
TGTGCCAGCAGCGTGGGGACTAGCGGGGGGAACTACAATGAGCAGTTCTTC,CASSVGTSGGNYNEQFF,.,TRBJ2-1,TRBD2,TRBV9
TGTGCCACCAGTGTAGGGGCCGGGTATGGCTACACCTTC,CATSVGAGYGYTF,.,TRBJ1-2,.,TRBV24-1
TGTGCCAGCAGTTATTTACCAGGTCAGGGCAGGGAGCTGTTTTTT,CASSYLPGQGRELFF,.,TRBJ2-2,.,TRBV6-6
TGTGCCAGCAGCCGAAAAGGACTAGCGACCCGACTCCAAGAGACCCAGTACTTC,CASSRKGLATRLQETQYF,.,TRBJ2-5,TRBD2,TRBV7-3
TGCGCCAGCAGCCGAACGTACAGGGAGAACACTGAAGCTTTCTTT,CASSRTYRENTEAFF,.,TRBJ1-1,.,TRBV4-1
TGTGCCAGCAGCCCTTACGGACAGGGAGTGGGGGGGGAGCTGTTTTTT,CASSPYGQGVGGELFF,.,TRBJ2-2,TRBD1,TRBV9
TGTGCCAGCAGCACTGAACCATTGTACGAGCAGTACTTC,CASSTEPLYEQYF,.,TRBJ2-7,.,TRBV5-4
TGTGCCAGCGTAATACAGGGGGAGACTGAAGCTTTCTTT,CASVIQGETEAFF,.,TRBJ1-1,TRBD1,TRBV6-5
TGTGCCAGCAGCTTCACGACAGGACGGGACACTGAAGCTTTCTTT,CASSFTTGRDTEAFF,few,TRBJ1-1,.,TRBV9
TGTGCCAGTAGTATGCGAGCCGAGGCCAACGTCCTGACTTTC,CASSMRAEANVLTF,.,TRBJ2-6,.,TRBV19
TGCGCCAGCAGCTTGACGTACATCTCTGGAAACACCATATATTTT,CASSLTYISGNTIYF,.,TRBJ1-3,.,TRBV5-1
TGTGCTAGTGGCCCACCCTTGACTAGAGGGGAGACCCAGTACTTC,CASGPPLTRGETQYF,.,TRBJ2-5,.,TRBV12-5
TGCGCCAGCAGCTTGGGATGGCTAGCGGGAGAGTACGAGCAGTACTTC,CASSLGWLAGEYEQYF,.,TRBJ2-7,TRBD2,TRBV5-1
TGTGCCAGCTCACCGATAGACAGGGGGCCTTTGGAGACCCAGTACTTC,CASSPIDRGPLETQYF,once,TRBJ2-5,TRBD1,TRBV18
TGTGCCAGCAGCTTAGGAGGAGAGGTGAACACTGAAGCTTTCTTT,CASSLGGEVNTEAFF,.,TRBJ1-1,.,TRBV7-9
TGTGCCAGCAGCGTAGGTAGCGGGGGCCTCTCCTACGAGCAGTACTTC,CASSVGSGGLSYEQYF,.,TRBJ2-7,TRBD2,TRBV9
TGTGCCAGCTCACGGGACAGGAACGGCTACACCTTC,CASSRDRNGYTF,.,TRBJ1-2,TRBD1,TRBV18
TGTGCCAGCAGCCAAGAGGCAGCGGGGGCCACAGATACGCAGTATTTT,CASSQEAAGATDTQYF,.,TRBJ2-3,TRBD2,TRBV4-2
TGTGCCAGCAGCATCAGGGGGGACTCGTACGAGCAGTACTTC,CASSIRGDSYEQYF,.,TRBJ2-7,.,TRBV5-5
TGTGCCAGTAGTGAGATAGCGGGGTCCTACGAGCAGTACTTC,CASSEIAGSYEQYF,once,TRBJ2-7,TRBD2,TRBV19
TGTGCCAGCAGTCATGGACAGGGAGACACCGGGGAGCTGTTTTTT,CASSHGQGDTGELFF,.,TRBJ2-2,TRBD1,TRBV6-5
TGTGCCACCAGCAGTGAATTGGGACAGCCCTGGAGGAATTCACCCCTCCACTTT,CATSSELGQPWRNSPLHF,few,TRBJ1-6,TRBD1,TRBV15
TGTGCCAGCAGCCCTAGGACTAGCGGGGGTGAGCAGTTCTTC,CASSPRTSGGEQFF,.,TRBJ2-1,TRBD2,TRBV7-3
TGTGCCAGTAGTAAACAGGAACCCTCTGGAAACACCATATATTTT,CASSKQEPSGNTIYF,few,TRBJ1-3,.,TRBV19
TGTGCCAGCAGCGAAGGGGCCAGCGGGGGGTATCTCCAAGAGACCCAGTACTTC,CASSEGASGGYLQETQYF,.,TRBJ2-5,TRBD2,TRBV14
TGTGCCAGCAGCTTGCGGCGGGACTCTGGCTCTGGAAACACCATATATTTT,CASSLRRDSGSGNTIYF,once,TRBJ1-3,.,TRBV7-2
TGTGCCAGCTCACCCCGGGACAGCCTAAAAAACATTCAGTACTTC,CASSPRDSLKNIQYF,.,TRBJ2-4,TRBD1,TRBV18
TGTGCCAGCAGCTTTCAAGGGGGGGACTACGAGCAGTACTTC,CASSFQGGDYEQYF,.,TRBJ2-7,.,TRBV11-3
TGTGCCAGCAGTTTCCCAGCGGGGGGTCGAAACATTCAGTACTTC,CASSFPAGGRNIQYF,.,TRBJ2-4,TRBD2,TRBV28
TGTGCCAGCAGTTACGGACAGGGGGCGCGAAAAGCTTTCTTT,CASSYGQGARKAFF,.,TRBJ1-1,TRBD1,TRBV6-2/TRBV6-3
TGTGCCAGCAGTGAATGGTGGGGACTTAATTCACCCCTCCACTTT,CASSEWWGLNSPLHF,once,TRBJ1-6,.,TRBV6-1
TGTGCCAGCAGCTCCACAGGGGCTGAAGCTTTCTTT,CASSSTGAEAFF,.,TRBJ1-1,TRBD1,TRBV3-1/TRBV3-2